This paragraph reports one T cell receptor (beta chain). Its antigen is not known. This entry belongs to a study of cytomegalovirus exposure and HLA in healthy donors. Amplification used 60 Vbeta primers and 13 Jbeta primers. Profiling relied on immunoSEQ multiplex PCR, and the TCRdb table lists in-frame clones only, not all of them. The sample lists some 170,000 clones; roughly 72% were seen once. Trimming took 0 bases from V and 8 from J, leaving 11 bases between them. This CDR3 is 13 amino acids long. CDR1 is SGHRS and CDR2 is YFSETQ in the germline V gene. Study outcomes and limitations: Later genetic work tied a missense DCLRE1C variant to beta-chain V and J trimming. The listing of roughly 160 TCR beta chains classed them as cytomegalovirus-associated.

The sequence derives from a woman between 35 and 50 years old in good health and CMV-seronegative. The chain carries TRBV5-1 and TRBJ1-2; D may be TRBD1 (5 bases). What was sequenced was PBMCs. CDR3 amino acids: CASSLGGEGGYTF. The CDR3 DNA follows: TGCGCCAGCAGCTTGGGGGGGGAAGGCGGCTACACCTTC. The full variable domain, in which reference TRBV5-1 and TRBJ1-2 provide the parts outside the CDR3, is KAGVTQTPRYLIKTRGQQVTLSCSPISGHRSVSWYQQTPGQGLQFLFEYFSETQRNKGNFPGRFSGRQFSNSRSEMNVSTLELGDSALYLCASSLGGEGGYTFGSGTRLTVV.